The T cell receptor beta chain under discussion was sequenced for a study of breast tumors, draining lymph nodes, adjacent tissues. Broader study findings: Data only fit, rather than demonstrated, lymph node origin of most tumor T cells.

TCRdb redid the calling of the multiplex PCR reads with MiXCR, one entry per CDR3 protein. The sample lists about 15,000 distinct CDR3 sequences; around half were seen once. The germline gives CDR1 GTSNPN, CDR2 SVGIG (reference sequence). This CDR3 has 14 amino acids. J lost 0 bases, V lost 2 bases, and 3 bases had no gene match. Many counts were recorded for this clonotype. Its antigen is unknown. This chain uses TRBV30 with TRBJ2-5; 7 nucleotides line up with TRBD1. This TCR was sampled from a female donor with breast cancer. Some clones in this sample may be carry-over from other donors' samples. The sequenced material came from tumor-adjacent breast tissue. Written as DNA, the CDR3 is TGTGCCTGGAGTTTGGACAGGTACCAAGAGACCCAGTACTTC. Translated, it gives CAWSLDRYQETQYF. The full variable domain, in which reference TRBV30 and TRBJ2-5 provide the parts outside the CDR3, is SQTIHQWPATLVQPVGSPLSLECTVEGTSNPNLYWYRQAAGRGLQLLFYSVGIGQISSEVPQNLSASRPQDRQFILSSKKLLLSDSGFYLCAWSLDRYQETQYFGPGTRLLVL.